What follows describes a single T cell receptor beta chain. A read error is possible here, since a much larger clone lies one base away. This record comes from a study of T cells in Graves' hyperthyroidism and ophthalmopathy. Template material for amplifying TCR beta CDR3 regions consisted of RNA transcripts. First-round RT-PCR of the TCR CDR3 relied on the HTBI primer set. MiXCR was run by TCRdb on the multiplex PCR reads, yielding one entry per CDR3 protein. The sample holds 700,000 or so distinct CDR3 sequences, about 16% seen once. This CDR3 region has 14 residues. Germline loops: CDR1 DFQATT, CDR2 SNEGSKA (reference sequence). V dropped 5 bases and J dropped 0 bases, with 8 bases sitting between them.

Input material: blood. The chain recombines TRBV20-1 with TRBJ2-6; D is ambiguous. The source of this sequence is a man aged 18 to 35 with Graves' hyperthyroidism. The CDR3 DNA sequence: TGCAGTGCTGTGACCCTCTCTGGGGCCAACGTCCTGACTTTC. Residues: CSAVTLSGANVLTF.